These T cell receptor beta chains were read from a single sample in a study of T cell repertoires in cytomegalovirus infection. MiXCR, run by TCRdb on the reads, gives a single entry per CDR3 protein. The sample lists about 140,000 distinct CDR3 sequences; about 6% were seen once. The sequencing sample was made of PBMCs. These receptor sequences come from a human donor in good health (CMV status not recorded). Some clones in this sample may be carry-over from other donors' samples. Each CDR3 is given with its conserved first and last residue. The D gene is left open where the match is weak. Clone size is not always given. Where it is, it says once, few, many or a class for expanded clones.

TRBD1	TRBV7-3	TRBJ2-1	many	TGTGCCAGCAGCTTAAGTCCAGGGGGCAGCTCCTACAATGAGCAGTTCTTC	CASSLSPGGSSYNEQFF
TRBD2	TRBV7-2	TRBJ2-5	many	TGTGCCAGCAGCTTGGGAGGGGTGGAGACCCAGTACTTC	CASSLGGVETQYF
TRBD2	TRBV2	TRBJ2-1	few	TGTGCCACCTCCGTGGGGGGGTCCCACAATGAGCAGTTCTTC	CATSVGGSHNEQFF
NA	TRBV7-2	TRBJ1-1	NA	TGTGCCGGCAGCCTGACAGCAAGGAACACTGTAGCTTTCTTT	CAGSLTARNTVAFF
TRBD1	TRBV30	TRBJ1-1	few	TGTGCCTGGAAGACCGGACAGGGCCGCACTGAAGCTTTCTTT	CAWKTGQGRTEAFF
TRBD1	TRBV11-2	TRBJ2-7	many	TGTGCCAGCAGCTCAGGACAGGTGTACGAGCAGTACTTC	CASSSGQVYEQYF
TRBD1	TRBV5-1	TRBJ1-2	NA	TGCGCCAGCAGGGGACAGGGGGGCAACTATGGCTACACCTTC	CASRGQGGNYGYTF
NA	TRBV7-8	TRBJ2-6	many	TGTGCCAGCAGCTCCCCGTTACTAGCAGCTGGGGCCAACGTCCTGACTTTC	CASSSPLLAAGANVLTF
TRBD2	TRBV5-1	TRBJ2-1	NA	TGCGCCAGCAGCCAGCGATGGACTAGCGGGCCCAACAATGAGCAGTTCTTC	CASSQRWTSGPNNEQFF
NA	TRBV15	TRBJ2-3	NA	TGTGCCACCAGCGGACCTAGGGGCACAGATACGCAGTATTTT	CATSGPRGTDTQYF
NA	TRBV7-9	TRBJ2-3	many	TGTGCCAGCAGCTTCCCCCGAGATACGCAGTATTTT	CASSFPRDTQYF
NA	TRBV11-2	TRBJ2-5	few	TGTGCCAGCAGCTTAGGTGGGAAAGAGACCCAGTACTTC	CASSLGGKETQYF
NA	TRBV10-2	TRBJ2-5	NA	TGCGCCAGCAGTGGGTCGGGTCAGGGAGAGACCCAGTACTTC	CASSGSGQGETQYF
NA	TRBV29-1	TRBJ1-3	few	TGCAGCGTTGAAGGCGAGGGGGAGAGCTCTGGAAACACCATATATTTT	CSVEGEGESSGNTIYF
TRBD1	TRBV6-6	TRBJ2-1	many	TGTGCCAGTCTCCAGGGGGTGTCCTACAATGAGCAGTTCTTC	CASLQGVSYNEQFF
NA	TRBV7-9	TRBJ2-5	few	TGTGCCAGCAGCTTAGTGGGAAGACAAGAGACCCAGTACTTC	CASSLVGRQETQYF
NA	TRBV29-1	TRBJ2-5	NA	TGCAGCATTACGGGTGTTCCCTTGGAGACCCAGTACTTC	CSITGVPLETQYF
TRBD2	TRBV29-1	TRBJ2-3	NA	TGCAGCGCCGACCTTAGCGGGGGCACAGATACGCAGTATTTT	CSADLSGGTDTQYF
NA	TRBV24-1	TRBJ1-1	NA	TGTGCCACCAGTGATGGCTGGGAAGCTCTCTTT	CATSDGWEALF
NA	TRBV12-3/TRBV12-4	TRBJ2-5	few	TGTGCCAGCAGTTTGAACCACGGGGAGACCCAGTACTTC	CASSLNHGETQYF
NA	TRBV7-2	TRBJ2-3	many	TGTGCCAGCAGCAGCCGGGTAGGCGCAGATACGCAGTATTTT	CASSSRVGADTQYF
TRBD1	TRBV29-1	TRBJ2-1	many	TGCAGCGCCGTCGGGACAGGGGGCATCAATGAGCAGTTCTTC	CSAVGTGGINEQFF